One and the same sample provided the 5 T cell receptor beta chains below, sequenced in a study of CD8 T cells in ankylosing spondylitis. TCRdb redid the calling of the 5' RACE reads with MiXCR, one entry per CDR3 protein. Found here are some 250,000 distinct CDR3 sequences, 24% of them singletons; the top ten hold more than 0.6%. The material sequenced was blood, either unsorted or a sorted T cell fraction (not recorded which). The receptors here all came from a male donor with ankylosing spondylitis or in good health (not recorded which).

This clonotype was seen a few times. The rearrangement joins TRBV6-1 to TRBJ2-7; D is unclear. In germline, CDR1 is MNHNS, CDR2 SASEGT. This CDR3 comprises 13 residues. The V end lost 7 bases, the J end lost 5 bases, and 15 bases lay between the germline ends. This CDR3 is CASTPVGSHEQYF. The CDR3 nucleotides read TGTGCCAGCACCCCAGTGGGGTCCCACGAGCAGTACTTC.

This clonotype was recorded a few times. CDR3 residues: CASSDPGSGGTSYEQYF. CDR3 DNA sequence: TGTGCCAGCAGCGACCCGGGGTCTGGGGGGACGTCCTACGAGCAGTACTTC. V is TRBV7-2 and J is TRBJ2-7; D possibly corresponds to TRBD2 (6 bases). CDR1 is SGHTA, CDR2 FQGNSA, per germline. There are 17 residues in the CDR3. The V end lost 5 bases, the J end lost 1 base, and 21 bases lay between the germline ends.

V usage is TRBV20-1 and J usage is TRBJ2-1, with TRBD2 identical over 9 bases. Germline V gene data show CDR1 as DFQATT and CDR2 as SNEGSKA (reference sequence). The CDR3 is 15 residues long. The J segment lost 3 bases and the V segment lost 2 bases, leaving 5 bases of the junction unmatched. CDR3 nucleotide sequence: TGCAGTGCTAGAAGGCTAGCGGGGAGCTACAATGAGCAGTTCTTC. Translating gives CSARRLAGSYNEQFF.

The chain has TRBV6-1 and TRBJ2-3; 8 bases match TRBD2. This CDR3 comprises 14 residues. CDR1 MNHNS and CDR2 SASEGT come from the germline V gene. The J segment lost 8 bases and the V segment lost 7 bases, leaving 11 bases of the junction unmatched. In nucleotides, the CDR3 is TGTGCCAGCAAGGCGGGGGGCCCGCTGATTACGCAGTATTTT. Translated: CASKAGGPLITQYF.

The chain links TRBV29-1 to TRBJ2-2, with D unresolved. Looked up from germline, CDR1 is SQVTM and CDR2 is ANQGSEA. The CDR3 is 11 residues long. V was trimmed by 7 bases and J by 4 bases, leaving 7 bases between them. CDR3 DNA: TGCAGCGGATACACCACCGGGGAGCTGTTTTTT. It encodes CSGYTTGELFF.